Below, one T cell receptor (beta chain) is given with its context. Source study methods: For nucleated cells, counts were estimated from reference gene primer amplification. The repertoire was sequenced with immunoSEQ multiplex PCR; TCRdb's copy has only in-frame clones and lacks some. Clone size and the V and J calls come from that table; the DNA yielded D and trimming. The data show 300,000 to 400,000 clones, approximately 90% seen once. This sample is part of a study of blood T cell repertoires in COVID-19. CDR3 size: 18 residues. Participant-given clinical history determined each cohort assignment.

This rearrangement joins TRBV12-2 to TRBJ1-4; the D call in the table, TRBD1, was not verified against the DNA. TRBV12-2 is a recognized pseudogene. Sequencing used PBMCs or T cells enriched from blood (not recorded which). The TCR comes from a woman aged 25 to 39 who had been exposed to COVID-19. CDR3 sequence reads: CASRLGQGPQGTNEKLFF. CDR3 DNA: TGTGCAAGTCGCTTAGGACAGGGGCCCCAGGGTACTAATGAAAAACTGTTTTTT.